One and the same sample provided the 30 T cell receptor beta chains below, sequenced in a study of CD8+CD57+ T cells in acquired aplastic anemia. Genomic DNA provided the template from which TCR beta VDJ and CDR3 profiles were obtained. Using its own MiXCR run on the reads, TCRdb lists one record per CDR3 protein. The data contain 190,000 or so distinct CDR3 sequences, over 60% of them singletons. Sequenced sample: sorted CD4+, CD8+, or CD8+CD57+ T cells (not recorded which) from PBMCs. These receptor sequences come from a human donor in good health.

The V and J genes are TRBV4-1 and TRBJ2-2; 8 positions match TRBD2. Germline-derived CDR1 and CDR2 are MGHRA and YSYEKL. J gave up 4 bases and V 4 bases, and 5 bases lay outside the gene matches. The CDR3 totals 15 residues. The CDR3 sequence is CASSPPGTSTGELFF. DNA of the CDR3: TGCGCCAGCAGCCCCCCCGGGACTAGCACCGGGGAGCTGTTTTTT.

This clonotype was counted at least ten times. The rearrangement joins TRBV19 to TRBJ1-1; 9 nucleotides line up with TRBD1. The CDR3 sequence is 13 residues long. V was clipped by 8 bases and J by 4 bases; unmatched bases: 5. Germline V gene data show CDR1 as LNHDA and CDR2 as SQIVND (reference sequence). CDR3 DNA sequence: TGTGCCAGTGGGACAGGGCATACCACTGAAGCTTTCTTT. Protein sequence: CASGTGHTTEAFF.

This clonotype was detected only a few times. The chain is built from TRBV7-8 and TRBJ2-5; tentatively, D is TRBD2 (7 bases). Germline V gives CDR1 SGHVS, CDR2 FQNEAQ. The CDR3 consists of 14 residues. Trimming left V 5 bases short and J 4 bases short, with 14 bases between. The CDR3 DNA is TGTGCCAGCAGCGGCGGAGGGGGGGCAGAGACCCAGTACTTC. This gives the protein CASSGGGGAETQYF.

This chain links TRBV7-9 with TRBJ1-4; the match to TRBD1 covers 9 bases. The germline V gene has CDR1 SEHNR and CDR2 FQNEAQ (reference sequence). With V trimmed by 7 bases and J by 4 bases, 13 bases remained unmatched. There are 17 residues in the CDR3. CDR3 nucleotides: TGTGCCAGCAACGACGTACTGGGACAGGGCGGTAATGAAAAACTGTTTTTT. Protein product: CASNDVLGQGGNEKLFF.

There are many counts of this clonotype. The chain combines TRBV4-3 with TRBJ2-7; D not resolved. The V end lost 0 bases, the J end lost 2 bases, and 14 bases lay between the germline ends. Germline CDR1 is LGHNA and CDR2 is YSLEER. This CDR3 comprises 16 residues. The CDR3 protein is CASSQDLIVDTYEQYF. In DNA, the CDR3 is TGCGCCAGCAGCCAAGATCTCATCGTAGACACCTACGAGCAGTACTTC.

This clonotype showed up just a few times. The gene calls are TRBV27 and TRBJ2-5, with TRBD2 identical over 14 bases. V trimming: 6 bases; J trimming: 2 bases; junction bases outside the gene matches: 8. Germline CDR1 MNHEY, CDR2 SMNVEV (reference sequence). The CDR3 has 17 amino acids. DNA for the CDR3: TGTGCCAGCAGCCGCGGGACTAGCGGGAGAGGGCAAGAGACCCAGTACTTC. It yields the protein CASSRGTSGRGQETQYF.

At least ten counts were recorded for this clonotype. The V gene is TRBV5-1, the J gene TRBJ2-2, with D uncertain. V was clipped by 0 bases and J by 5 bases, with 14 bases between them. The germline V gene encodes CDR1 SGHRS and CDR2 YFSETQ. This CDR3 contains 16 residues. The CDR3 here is CASSLAPEKRTGELFF. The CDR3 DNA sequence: TGCGCCAGCAGCTTGGCGCCAGAGAAGAGGACCGGGGAGCTGTTTTTT.

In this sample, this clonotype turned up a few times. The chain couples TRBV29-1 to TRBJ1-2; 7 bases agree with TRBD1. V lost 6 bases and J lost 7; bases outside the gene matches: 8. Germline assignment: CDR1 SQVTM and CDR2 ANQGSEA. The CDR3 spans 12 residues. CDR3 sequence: CSVLGQAPGYTF. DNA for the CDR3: TGCAGCGTACTCGGACAGGCCCCTGGCTACACCTTC.

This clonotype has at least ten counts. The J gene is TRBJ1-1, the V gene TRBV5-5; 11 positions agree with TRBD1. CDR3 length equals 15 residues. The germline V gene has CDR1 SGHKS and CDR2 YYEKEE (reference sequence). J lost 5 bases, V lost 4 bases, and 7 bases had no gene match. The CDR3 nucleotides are TGTGCCAGCAGCACGGACAGGGGGCATCGGACTGAAGCTTTCTTT. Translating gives CASSTDRGHRTEAFF.

CDR3 sequence (DNA): TGTGCTAGTGGTTTAGCGGACAAGTACAATGAGCAGTTCTTC. Its protein product is CASGLADKYNEQFF. This chain connects TRBV12-5 to TRBJ2-1; tentatively, D is TRBD1 or TRBD2 (5 bases each). The CDR3 totals 14 residues. V was shortened by 3 bases and J by 4 bases, with 10 bases between the two germline ends. Per germline, CDR1 LGHNT and CDR2 FRNRAP.

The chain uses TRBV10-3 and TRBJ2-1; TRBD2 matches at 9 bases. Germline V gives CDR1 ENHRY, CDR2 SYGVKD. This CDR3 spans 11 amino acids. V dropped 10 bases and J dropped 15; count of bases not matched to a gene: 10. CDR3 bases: TGTGCCACCAACCACGGGACTAGCTCGTTCTTC. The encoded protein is CATNHGTSSFF.

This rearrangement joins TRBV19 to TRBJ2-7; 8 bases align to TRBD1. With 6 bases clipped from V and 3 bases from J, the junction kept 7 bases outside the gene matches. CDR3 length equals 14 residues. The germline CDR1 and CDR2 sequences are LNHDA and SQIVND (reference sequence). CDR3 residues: CASSDRGPHYEQYF. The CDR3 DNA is TGTGCCAGTAGCGACAGGGGACCTCACTACGAGCAGTACTTC. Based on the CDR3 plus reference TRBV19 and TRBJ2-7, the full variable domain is DGGITQSPKYLFRKEGQNVTLSCEQNLNHDAMYWYRQDPGQGLRLIYYSQIVNDFQKGDIAEGYSVSREKKESFPLTVTSAQKNPTAFYLCASSDRGPHYEQYFGPGTRLTVT.

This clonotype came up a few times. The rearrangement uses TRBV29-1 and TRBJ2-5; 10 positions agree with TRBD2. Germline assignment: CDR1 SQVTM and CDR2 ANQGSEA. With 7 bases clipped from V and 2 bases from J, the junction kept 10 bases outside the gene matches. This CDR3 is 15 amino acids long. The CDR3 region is CSGWGVAGGQETQYF. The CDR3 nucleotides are TGCAGCGGCTGGGGGGTAGCGGGGGGACAAGAGACCCAGTACTTC. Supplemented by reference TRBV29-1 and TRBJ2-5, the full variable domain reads SAVISQKPSRDICQRGTSLTIQCQVDSQVTMMFWYRQQPGQSLTLIATANQGSEATYESGFVIDKFPISRPNLTFSTLTVSNMSPEDSSIYLCSGWGVAGGQETQYFGPGTRLLVL.

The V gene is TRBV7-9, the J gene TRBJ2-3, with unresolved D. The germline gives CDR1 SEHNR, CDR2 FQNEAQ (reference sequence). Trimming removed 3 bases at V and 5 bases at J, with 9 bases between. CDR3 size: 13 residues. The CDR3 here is CASSFRIQDTQYF. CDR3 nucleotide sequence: TGTGCCAGCAGCTTTCGGATACAAGATACGCAGTATTTT. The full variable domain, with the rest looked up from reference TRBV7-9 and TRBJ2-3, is DTGVSQNPRHKITKRGQNVTFRCDPISEHNRLYWYRQTLGQGPEFLTYFQNEAQLEKSRLLSDRFSAERPKGSFSTLEIQRTEQGDSAMYLCASSFRIQDTQYFGPGTRLTVL.

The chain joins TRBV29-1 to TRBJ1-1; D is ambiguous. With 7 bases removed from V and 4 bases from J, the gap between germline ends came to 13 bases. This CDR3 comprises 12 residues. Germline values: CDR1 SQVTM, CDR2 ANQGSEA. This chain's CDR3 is CSADLISTEAFF. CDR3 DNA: TGCAGCGCCGACTTGATAAGCACTGAAGCTTTCTTT. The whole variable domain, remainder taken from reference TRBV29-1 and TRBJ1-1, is SAVISQKPSRDICQRGTSLTIQCQVDSQVTMMFWYRQQPGQSLTLIATANQGSEATYESGFVIDKFPISRPNLTFSTLTVSNMSPEDSSIYLCSADLISTEAFFGQGTRLTVV.

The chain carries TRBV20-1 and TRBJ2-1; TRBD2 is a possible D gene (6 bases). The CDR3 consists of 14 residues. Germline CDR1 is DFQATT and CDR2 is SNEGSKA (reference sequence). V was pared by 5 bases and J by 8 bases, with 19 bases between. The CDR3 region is CSAVTSQVEDEQFF. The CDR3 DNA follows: TGCAGTGCTGTGACTAGTCAGGTAGAGGATGAGCAGTTCTTC.

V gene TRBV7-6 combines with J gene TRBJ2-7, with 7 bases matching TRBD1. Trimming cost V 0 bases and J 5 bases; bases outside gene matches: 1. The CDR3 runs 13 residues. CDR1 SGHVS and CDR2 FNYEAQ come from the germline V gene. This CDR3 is CASSLAGQDEQYF. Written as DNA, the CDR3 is TGTGCCAGCAGCTTAGCCGGACAGGACGAGCAGTACTTC.

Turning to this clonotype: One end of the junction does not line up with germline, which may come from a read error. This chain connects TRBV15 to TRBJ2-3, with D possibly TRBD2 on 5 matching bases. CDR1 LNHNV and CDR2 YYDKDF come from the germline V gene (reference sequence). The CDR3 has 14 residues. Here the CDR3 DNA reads TGTGTCACCAGCAGCTTGGAGGAGAGAGGTACGCAGTATTTT. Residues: CVTSSLEERGTQYF.

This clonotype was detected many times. The DNA of the CDR3 is TGTGCCAGCAGTGATTGGGGAGAGGACACTGAAGCTTTCTTT. This translates into CASSDWGEDTEAFF. The genes are TRBV2 and TRBJ1-1; D ambiguous. This CDR3 spans 14 amino acids. Trimming stripped 3 bases from V and 3 bases from J, with 11 bases between. Germline CDR1 reads SNHLY; CDR2 reads FYNNEI.

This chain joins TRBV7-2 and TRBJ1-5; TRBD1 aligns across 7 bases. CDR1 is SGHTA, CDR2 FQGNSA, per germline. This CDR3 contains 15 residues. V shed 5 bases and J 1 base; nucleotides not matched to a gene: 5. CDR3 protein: CASSGRGISNQPQHF. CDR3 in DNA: TGTGCCAGCAGCGGCAGGGGGATCAGCAATCAGCCCCAGCATTTT.

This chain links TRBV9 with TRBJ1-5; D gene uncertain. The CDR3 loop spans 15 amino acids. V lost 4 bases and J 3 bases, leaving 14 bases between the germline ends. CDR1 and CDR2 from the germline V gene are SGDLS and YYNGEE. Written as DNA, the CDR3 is TGTGCCAGCAGCACTCCTGAGGGTCTCAATCAGCCCCAGCATTTT. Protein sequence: CASSTPEGLNQPQHF.

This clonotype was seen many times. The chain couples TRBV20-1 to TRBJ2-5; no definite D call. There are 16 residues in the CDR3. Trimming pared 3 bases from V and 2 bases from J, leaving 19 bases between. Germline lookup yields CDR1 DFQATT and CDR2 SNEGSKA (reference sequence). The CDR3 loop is CSARALYRGVQETQYF. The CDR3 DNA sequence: TGCAGTGCTAGGGCACTGTACCGTGGGGTGCAAGAGACCCAGTACTTC.

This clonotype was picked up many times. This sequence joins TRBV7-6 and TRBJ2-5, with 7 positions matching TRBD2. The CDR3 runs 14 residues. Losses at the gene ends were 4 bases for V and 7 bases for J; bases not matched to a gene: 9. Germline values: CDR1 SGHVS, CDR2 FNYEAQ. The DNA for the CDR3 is TGTGCCAGCAGCTACCGGGAGGCTGCTTCGACCCAGTACTTC. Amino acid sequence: CASSYREAASTQYF.

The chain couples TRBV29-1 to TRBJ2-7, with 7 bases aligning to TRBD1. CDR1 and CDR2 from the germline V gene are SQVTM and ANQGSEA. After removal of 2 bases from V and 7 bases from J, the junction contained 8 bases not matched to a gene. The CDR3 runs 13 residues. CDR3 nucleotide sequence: TGCAGCGTTGAATTCGGACAGGATTATGAGCAGTACTTC. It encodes CSVEFGQDYEQYF.

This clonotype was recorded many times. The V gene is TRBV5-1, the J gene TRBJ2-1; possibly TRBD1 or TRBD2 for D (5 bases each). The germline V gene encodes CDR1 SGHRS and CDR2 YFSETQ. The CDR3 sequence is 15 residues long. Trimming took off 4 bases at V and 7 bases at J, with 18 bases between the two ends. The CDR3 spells CASSPGTSRANEQFF. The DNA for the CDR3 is TGCGCCAGCAGCCCGGGGACGAGCAGGGCAAATGAGCAGTTCTTC.

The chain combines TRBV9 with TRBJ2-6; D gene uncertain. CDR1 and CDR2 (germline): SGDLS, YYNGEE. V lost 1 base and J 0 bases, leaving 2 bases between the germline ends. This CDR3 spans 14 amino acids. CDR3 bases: TGTGCCAGCAGCGTATTCTCTGGGGCCAACGTCCTGACTTTC. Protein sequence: CASSVFSGANVLTF.

The CDR3 spells CAISAGQVGYEQFF. In nucleotides, the CDR3 is TGTGCCATCAGTGCGGGGCAGGTGGGTTATGAGCAGTTCTTC. V is TRBV10-3 and J is TRBJ2-1; D possibly uses TRBD1 or TRBD2 (5 bases each). Trimming shortened V by 4 bases and J by 8 bases, and 15 bases separated the two germline ends. This CDR3 is 14 amino acids long. Germline CDR1 is ENHRY and CDR2 is SYGVKD.

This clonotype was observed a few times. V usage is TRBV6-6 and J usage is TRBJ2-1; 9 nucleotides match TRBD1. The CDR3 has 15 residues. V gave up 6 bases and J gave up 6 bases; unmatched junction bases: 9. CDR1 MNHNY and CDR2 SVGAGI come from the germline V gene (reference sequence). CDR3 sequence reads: CASRTDRDRVNEQFF. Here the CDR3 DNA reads TGTGCCAGCAGAACGGACCGGGACAGGGTCAATGAGCAGTTCTTC.

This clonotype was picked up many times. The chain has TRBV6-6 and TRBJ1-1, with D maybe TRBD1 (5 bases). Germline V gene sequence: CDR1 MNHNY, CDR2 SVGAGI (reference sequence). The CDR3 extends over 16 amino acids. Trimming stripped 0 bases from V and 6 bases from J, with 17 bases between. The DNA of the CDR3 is TGTGCCAGCAGTTACTCGTTCCAGGGATACTCGCCTGAAGCTTTCTTT. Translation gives CASSYSFQGYSPEAFF.

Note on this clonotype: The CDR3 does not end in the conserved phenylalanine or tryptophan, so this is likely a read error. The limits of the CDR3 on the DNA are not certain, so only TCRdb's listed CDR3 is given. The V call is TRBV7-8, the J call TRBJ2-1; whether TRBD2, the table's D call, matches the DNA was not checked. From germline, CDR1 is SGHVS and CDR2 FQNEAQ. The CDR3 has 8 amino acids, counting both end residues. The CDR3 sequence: CASSLGSG.